These 26 T cell receptor beta chains were all obtained from the same sample, sequenced in a study of blood T cells in healthy people across ages. Alongside a J-beta primer mix, a sample-barcoded 5' primer served in a second PCR lasting roughly 6 to 12 cycles. TCRdb independently ran MiXCR on the 5' RACE reads; one entry per CDR3 protein. The data contain hundreds of thousands of distinct CDR3 sequences, roughly 43% of them singletons. Sequencing input: blood. The receptors stem from an older man in good health.

This sequence joins TRBV20-1 and TRBJ1-1, with D tentatively TRBD1 (6 bases). V gave up 6 bases and J gave up 2 bases, with 13 bases separating them. The CDR3 has 13 residues. Germline V lookup: CDR1 DFQATT, CDR2 SNEGSKA (reference sequence). CDR3 protein: CSAGAALNTEAFF. The CDR3 region has the DNA TGCAGTGCGGGGGCCGCATTAAACACTGAAGCTTTCTTT.

The chain carries TRBV29-1 and TRBJ2-7; 9 nucleotides line up with TRBD1. The CDR3 has 14 residues. Germline CDR1 SQVTM, CDR2 ANQGSEA. Germline trimming cut 6 bases from V and 3 bases from J; bases unmatched to any gene: 9. The CDR3 coding sequence is TGCAGCGTCGAGGGGGGGACAGGGCTCTACGAGCAGTACTTC. Its protein product is CSVEGGTGLYEQYF.

This clonotype was seen only a few times. The rearrangement uses TRBV20-1 and TRBJ2-3; D remains ambiguous. Germline CDR1 DFQATT, CDR2 SNEGSKA (reference sequence). This CDR3 comprises 16 residues. V gave up 1 base and J gave up 0 bases, with 14 bases separating them. The CDR3 DNA sequence: TGCAGTGCTAGAGGTGGGGTTGGGTGGAGCACAGATACGCAGTATTTT. This gives the protein CSARGGVGWSTDTQYF.

This chain connects TRBV6-2 or TRBV6-3 to TRBJ2-2, with TRBD2 as a possible D gene (6 bases). Trimming shortened V by 4 bases and J by 5 bases, and 14 bases separated the two germline ends. Germline loops: CDR1 MNHEY, CDR2 SVGEGT. The CDR3 is 15 amino acids. The CDR3 reads CASSFGRRGTGELFF. The CDR3, as DNA: TGTGCCAGCAGTTTTGGTAGGAGGGGAACCGGGGAGCTGTTTTTT.

The V call is TRBV6-1, the J call TRBJ2-1, with D uncertain. This CDR3 has 13 amino acids. The V end lost 9 bases, the J end lost 0 bases, and 9 bases lay between the germline ends. Germline values: CDR1 MNHNS, CDR2 SASEGT. The CDR3 spells CASIRSSYNEQFF. CDR3 bases: TGTGCCAGTATAAGGAGCTCCTACAATGAGCAGTTCTTC.

The V gene is TRBV6-1, the J gene TRBJ1-5, with D uncertain. Germline V lookup: CDR1 MNHNS, CDR2 SASEGT. Trimming shortened V by 6 bases and J by 0 bases, and 15 bases separated the two germline ends. The CDR3 covers 16 residues. CDR3: CASSYPAFPSNQPQHF. CDR3 nucleotides: TGTGCCAGCAGCTATCCTGCGTTTCCTAGCAATCAGCCCCAGCATTTT.

DNA of the CDR3: TGCAGTGCTAGAGTGGGTGGGTGGAGCTCCTACAATGAGCAGTTCTTC. This gives the protein CSARVGGWSSYNEQFF. The rearrangement uses TRBV20-1 and TRBJ2-1; no definite D call. V gave up 1 base and J gave up 0 bases, with 13 bases separating them. There are 16 residues in the CDR3. Germline V gene data show CDR1 as DFQATT and CDR2 as SNEGSKA (reference sequence).

This clonotype was seen more than once but under ten times. This chain joins TRBV27 and TRBJ2-1, with TRBD2 as a possible D gene (5 bases). The CDR3 has 13 amino acids. Trimming pared 2 bases from V and 9 bases from J, leaving 11 bases between. The V gene's germline CDR1 is MNHEY and CDR2 SMNVEV (reference sequence). CDR3 in DNA: TGTGCCAGCAGTTTAAGGGAGAGCTTTGAGCAGTTCTTC. As protein: CASSLRESFEQFF.

The chain couples TRBV20-1 to TRBJ2-5; 10 bases align to TRBD2. There are 14 residues in the CDR3. The V gene's germline CDR1 is DFQATT and CDR2 SNEGSKA (reference sequence). With V trimmed by 4 bases and J by 3 bases, 5 bases remained unmatched. Here the CDR3 reads CSAKLAGKEETQYF. The CDR3 coding sequence is TGCAGTGCTAAACTAGCGGGGAAGGAAGAGACCCAGTACTTC.

The rearrangement joins TRBV6-2 or TRBV6-3 to TRBJ2-1; the match to TRBD1 covers 9 bases. V gave up 4 bases and J gave up 6 bases; unmatched junction bases: 7. Per the germline V gene, CDR1 is MNHEY and CDR2 is SVGEGT. The CDR3 sequence is 15 residues long. CDR3 sequence reads: CASSSPGQGPNEQFF. The DNA for the CDR3 is TGTGCCAGCAGTTCCCCGGGACAGGGTCCCAATGAGCAGTTCTTC.

The chain carries TRBV21-1 and TRBJ2-1; the table assigns TRBD2, which was not confirmed against the DNA. TRBV21-1 is noted as a pseudogene. The CDR3 totals 18 residues. This CDR3 is CASSKWGTSGSSYNEQFF. The CDR3, as DNA: TGTGCCAGCAGCAAATGGGGGACTAGCGGGAGCTCCTACAATGAGCAGTTCTTC.

CDR3 protein: CASSYSWDRVPEAFF. In DNA form, the CDR3 reads TGTGCCAGCAGTTACTCATGGGACAGGGTCCCTGAAGCTTTCTTT. V is TRBV6-8 and J is TRBJ1-1; 9 bases are shared with TRBD1. With V trimmed by 0 bases and J by 6 bases, 5 bases remained unmatched. The CDR3 spans 15 residues. CDR1 is MNHGY and CDR2 is SAAAGT in the germline V gene.

Of note for this clonotype: The junction and the germline gene differ at one end; a read error may be behind it. The chain uses TRBV14 and TRBJ2-5; the D is unclear. The CDR3 covers 15 residues. Looked up from germline, CDR1 is SGHDN and CDR2 is FVKESK. The CDR3 DNA sequence: TGTGCCAGCAACCAAGATGTCGGCAGACAAGAGACCCAGTACTTC. Translated, it gives CASNQDVGRQETQYF.

The V gene is TRBV6-2 or TRBV6-3, the J gene TRBJ2-5; 8 positions agree with TRBD2. This CDR3 is 14 amino acids long. CDR1 and CDR2 (germline): MNHEY, SVGEGT. V lost 4 bases and J lost 3; bases outside the gene matches: 4. Here the CDR3 reads CASSSLAAKETQYF. The CDR3 bases are TGTGCCAGCAGTTCACTAGCGGCCAAAGAGACCCAGTACTTC.

The V and J genes are TRBV2 and TRBJ1-4; D remains unclear. Trimming removed 6 bases from V and 3 bases from J, with 14 bases in between. This CDR3 has 15 residues. Germline CDR1 SNHLY, CDR2 FYNNEI. The CDR3 coding sequence is TGTGCCAGCAGCCTCCAGAGGAGAGCTAATGAAAAACTGTTTTTT. This encodes CASSLQRRANEKLFF.

Only a few counts were recorded for this clonotype. The chain links TRBV11-1 to TRBJ2-1; 7 bases are shared with TRBD1. The J call could be wrong; TRBJ2-7 is a better fit for the DNA end. The CDR3 sequence is 15 residues long. Germline lookup yields CDR1 SGHAT and CDR2 FQDESV (reference sequence). The CDR3 DNA is TGTGCCAGCAGCGGACAGGTCAGCTCCTACAATGAGCAGTACTTC. Translating gives CASSGQVSSYNEQYF.

The gene calls are TRBV5-4 and TRBJ2-5, with D unresolved. This CDR3 is 13 amino acids long. V lost 2 bases and J 0 bases, leaving 5 bases between the germline ends. Germline CDR1 SGHNT, CDR2 YYREEE (reference sequence). CDR3 residues: CASSFLYQETQYF. The CDR3 DNA reads as TGTGCCAGCAGCTTTTTGTACCAAGAGACCCAGTACTTC.

This clonotype appeared many times. A read error may produce the germline difference seen at one junction end. The chain carries TRBV5-1 and TRBJ2-5; D is undetermined. The J call is uncertain, as TRBJ2-7 better fits the DNA end. The CDR3 loop spans 11 amino acids. Germline loops: CDR1 SGHRS, CDR2 YFSETQ. The CDR3: CASSLNNEQYF. The CDR3 DNA reads as TGTGCCAGCAGCTTGAATAACGAGCAGTACTTC.

This sequence joins TRBV20-1 and TRBJ2-5, with 8 bases lining up with TRBD1. With V trimmed by 1 base and J by 2 bases, 3 bases remained unmatched. CDR3 length equals 14 residues. CDR1 is DFQATT, CDR2 SNEGSKA, per germline (reference sequence). The CDR3 sequence: CSARVGTGQETQYF. DNA for the CDR3: TGCAGTGCTAGAGTCGGGACAGGTCAAGAGACCCAGTACTTC.

In this sample, this clonotype turned up a few times. The V call is TRBV4-3, the J call TRBJ2-3; 7 nucleotides match TRBD1. The V segment lost 3 bases and the J segment 0 bases; nucleotides outside the gene matches: 3. CDR1 and CDR2 (germline): LGHNA, YSLEER. The CDR3 covers 15 residues. CDR3 sequence: CASSHGTASTDTQYF. The CDR3 DNA reads as TGCGCCAGCAGCCACGGGACAGCCAGCACAGATACGCAGTATTTT.

This clonotype has a count of ten or more. This sequence joins TRBV7-2 and TRBJ2-5, with TRBD2 identical over 7 bases. The end of the DNA fits TRBJ2-7 better, so the J call may be wrong. Germline CDR1 SGHTA, CDR2 FQGNSA. This CDR3 region has 13 residues. The CDR3, as DNA: TGTGCCAGCTCCGGGGGGAGAGCCTACGAGCAGTACTTC. Translating it yields CASSGGRAYEQYF.

This clonotype came up a few times. This chain connects TRBV11-2 to TRBJ2-7; D is tentatively TRBD1 or TRBD2 (5 bases each). The germline V gene encodes CDR1 SGHAT and CDR2 FQNNGV. V was shortened by 0 bases and J by 4 bases, with 13 bases between the two germline ends. There are 15 residues in the CDR3. Here the CDR3 reads CASSLEPGTPYEQYF. CDR3 coding DNA: TGTGCCAGCAGCTTAGAGCCAGGGACCCCTTACGAGCAGTACTTC. The full variable domain, rest sourced from reference TRBV11-2 and TRBJ2-7, is EAGVAQSPRYKIIEKRQSVAFWCNPISGHATLYWYQQILGQGPKLLIQFQNNGVVDDSQLPKDRFSAERLKGVDSTLKIQPAKLEDSAVYLCASSLEPGTPYEQYFGPGTRLTVT.

With respect to this clonotype: Being one base from a much bigger clone, this may be a read error. CDR3 nucleotides: TGCGCCGGCAGCCAAGATCTCGGGGCGGGAGAGACCCAGTACTTC. Its translation is CAGSQDLGAGETQYF. The V call is TRBV4-3, the J call TRBJ2-5; D tentatively reads TRBD1 or TRBD2 (5 bases each). Per the germline V gene, CDR1 is LGHNA and CDR2 is YSLEER. This CDR3 has 15 amino acids.

The rearrangement links TRBV20-1 to TRBJ2-5; D is perhaps TRBD1 or TRBD2 (5 bases each). Germline CDR1 DFQATT, CDR2 SNEGSKA (reference sequence). This CDR3 is built from 13 residues. CDR3 nucleotides: TGCAGCCGGGTGAGGGGCTTAGGAGAGACCCAGTACTTC. Amino acids: CSRVRGLGETQYF.

This clonotype was detected only a few times. The gene calls are TRBV20-1 and TRBJ2-5; 9 bases fit TRBD1. V shed 0 bases and J 2 bases; nucleotides not matched to a gene: 1. CDR3 length: 14 amino acids. In germline, CDR1 is DFQATT, CDR2 SNEGSKA (reference sequence). DNA for the CDR3: TGCAGTGCTAGAGAGGGGACAGGGCAAGAGACCCAGTACTTC. Amino acids: CSAREGTGQETQYF.

About this clonotype: This may stem from a read error, because a much larger clone lies one nucleotide away. The chain joins TRBV7-2 to TRBJ2-5, with 9 bases identical to TRBD1. Trimming cost V 5 bases and J 7 bases; bases outside gene matches: 8. The CDR3 consists of 14 residues. Germline CDR1 SGHTA, CDR2 FQGNSA. The DNA for the CDR3 is TGTGCCAGCAGCCAACGGGACAGGGCCGGGACCCAGTACTTC. It codes for CASSQRDRAGTQYF. The full variable domain, in which reference TRBV7-2 and TRBJ2-5 provide the parts outside the CDR3, is GAGVSQSPSNKVTEKGKDVELRCDPISGHTALYWYRQSLGQGLEFLIYFQGNSAPDKSGLPSDRFSAERTGGSVSTLTIQRTQQEDSAVYLCASSQRDRAGTQYFGPGTRLLVL.